A single sample gave rise to the 27 T cell receptor beta chains below, sequenced in a study of blood T cell repertoires in COVID-19. TCRdb's table, derived via immunoSEQ multiplex PCR, lists solely in-frame clones and lacks some. The profile shows about 70,000 clones, roughly 90% of them singletons. The sequenced material came from peripheral blood. The receptors were sampled from a man aged 45-60 years with acute or convalescent COVID-19.

The chain combines TRBV19 with TRBJ1-4; D may be TRBD1 (5 bases). V gave up 0 bases and J gave up 0 bases, with 14 bases separating them. Germline lookup yields CDR1 LNHDA and CDR2 SQIVND (reference sequence). CDR3 length: 18 amino acids. The CDR3 protein is CASSIDPAGLATNEKLFF. CDR3 in DNA: TGTGCCAGTAGTATAGACCCAGCAGGGTTGGCAACTAATGAAAAACTGTTTTTT.

J is TRBJ2-7 and V is TRBV10-2; a weak D match, TRBD1 (6 bases). This CDR3 is 14 amino acids long. Germline V gene lookup returns CDR1 WSHSY and CDR2 SAAADI. Trimming removed 3 bases at V and 6 bases at J, with 15 bases between. DNA for the CDR3: TGCGCCAGCAGTGATGCTCAGGGGATGGTCGAGCAGTACTTC. It encodes CASSDAQGMVEQYF.

This clone occurred a few times. The chain uses TRBV7-8 and TRBJ2-3; TRBD2 is a possible D gene (5 bases). CDR3 size: 13 residues. Germline CDR1 and CDR2: SGHVS and FQNEAQ. Trimming stripped 3 bases from V and 3 bases from J, with 7 bases between. The CDR3 reads CASSFWETDTQYF. CDR3 nucleotides: TGTGCCAGCAGCTTCTGGGAGACAGATACGCAGTATTTT. The variable domain in full, with the rest retrieved from reference TRBV7-8 and TRBJ2-3, is GAGVSQSPRYKVAKRGQDVALRCDPISGHVSLFWYQQALGQGPEFLTYFQNEAQLDKSGLPSDRFFAERPEGSVSTLKIQRTQQEDSAVYLCASSFWETDTQYFGPGTRLTVL.

This clone was observed a single time. Other DNA sequences of this sample code for an identical CDR3. J is TRBJ1-1 and V is TRBV12-3 or TRBV12-4; 7 bases map to TRBD1. Germline trimming cut 2 bases from V and 3 bases from J; bases unmatched to any gene: 0. There are 13 residues in the CDR3. This CDR3 reads CASSLTGDTEAFF. CDR3 sequence (DNA): TGTGCCAGCAGTTTAACAGGGGACACTGAAGCTTTCTTT.

This clone showed up just once. This chain connects TRBV9 to TRBJ2-3; TRBD1 matches at 9 bases. Unmatched junction bases numbered 14, after V lost 4 bases and J lost 2 bases. The CDR3 spans 18 residues. Per germline, CDR1 SGDLS and CDR2 YYNGEE. The CDR3 here is CASSLLGTGYVSTDTQYF. In nucleotides, the CDR3 is TGTGCCAGCAGCCTCCTGGGGACAGGGTATGTTTCCACAGATACGCAGTATTTT. Combining the CDR3 with reference TRBV9 and TRBJ2-3 gives the whole variable domain DSGVTQTPKHLITATGQRVTLRCSPRSGDLSVYWYQQSLDQGLQFLIQYYNGEERAKGNILERFSAQQFPDLHSELNLSSLELGDSALYFCASSLLGTGYVSTDTQYFGPGTRLTVL.

V is TRBV29-1 and J is TRBJ2-5; 7 positions agree with TRBD1. V gave up 2 bases and J gave up 1 base; unmatched junction bases: 4. The length of the CDR3 is 14 residues. Per germline, CDR1 SQVTM and CDR2 ANQGSEA. CDR3 loop: CSVEPGTVQETQYF. The CDR3 nucleotides read TGCAGCGTTGAACCCGGGACAGTCCAAGAGACCCAGTACTTC.

The chain joins TRBV5-5 to TRBJ2-7, with D uncertain. With 1 base removed from V and 0 bases from J, the gap between germline ends came to 5 bases. Germline CDR1 SGHKS, CDR2 YYEKEE (reference sequence). The CDR3 extends over 13 amino acids. The CDR3: CASSLYGSYEQYV. The DNA for the CDR3 is TGTGCCAGCAGCTTGTACGGCTCCTACGAGCAGTACGTC.

This rearrangement joins TRBV27 to TRBJ2-1, with D uncertain. V lost 1 base and J 5 bases, leaving 9 bases between the germline ends. Germline-derived CDR1 and CDR2 are MNHEY and SMNVEV (reference sequence). The CDR3 length is 14 residues. This CDR3 is CASSLWAGNNEQFF. In nucleotides, the CDR3 is TGTGCCAGCAGTTTATGGGCCGGAAACAATGAGCAGTTCTTC.

The V and J genes are TRBV6-5 and TRBJ2-1; 9 bases line up with TRBD2. V was pared by 5 bases and J by 8 bases, with 7 bases of the junction left unmatched. Germline assignment: CDR1 MNHEY and CDR2 SVGAGI. The CDR3 covers 14 residues. The CDR3 nucleotides are TGTGCCAGCAGTAGATTAGCGGGAGCCTATGAGCAGTTCTTC. It specifies CASSRLAGAYEQFF.

The rearrangement uses TRBV30 and TRBJ1-2; 7 bases are a match to TRBD1. The CDR3 loop spans 16 amino acids. The junction had 16 bases not matched to a gene; V was cut back by 2 bases and J by 7 bases. CDR1 is GTSNPN, CDR2 SVGIG, per germline (reference sequence). The CDR3 reads CAWSSSSGTARGGYTF. CDR3 in DNA: TGTGCCTGGAGTTCTTCGTCTGGGACAGCTAGGGGTGGCTACACCTTC.

The V call is TRBV18, the J call TRBJ2-7; TRBD1 agrees at 10 bases. Germline assignment: CDR1 KGHSH and CDR2 LQKENI. The length of the CDR3 is 15 residues. For the CDR3, the DNA is TGTGCCAGCTCAGCACCCGGGACAGGGGCCTACGAGCAGTACGTC. Its protein product is CASSAPGTGAYEQYV.

This clone has just one count. CDR3 amino acids: CASSWGGRDTGELFF. The CDR3 coding sequence is TGTGCCAGCAGTTGGGGAGGGAGGGACACCGGGGAGCTGTTTTTT. V and J are TRBV6-1 and TRBJ2-2, with 7 bases that match TRBD2. V lost 5 bases to trimming and J lost 3 bases; unmatched junction nucleotides: 6. Germline V gives CDR1 MNHNS, CDR2 SASEGT. This CDR3 has 15 amino acids.

The rearrangement links TRBV9 to TRBJ1-6, with 7 positions matching TRBD1. The CDR3 runs 16 residues. Trimming cost V 3 bases and J 4 bases; bases outside gene matches: 7. Germline V gives CDR1 SGDLS, CDR2 YYNGEE. The CDR3 here is CASSAEPTGYNSPLHF. The CDR3, as DNA: TGTGCCAGCAGCGCAGAGCCGACAGGGTATAATTCACCCCTCCACTTT.

The rearrangement uses TRBV14 and TRBJ2-3; D gene ambiguous. This CDR3 region has 13 residues. V was pared by 4 bases and J by 6 bases, with 11 bases between. The germline V gene encodes CDR1 SGHDN and CDR2 FVKESK. The DNA for the CDR3 is TGTGCCAGCAGCCGATTCCTCGGGGATACGCAGTATTTT. Protein product: CASSRFLGDTQYF.

The rearrangement uses TRBV27 and TRBJ1-5, with a possible D match to TRBD1 (6 bases). V was cut by 4 bases and J by 6 bases, with 16 bases left in between. In germline, CDR1 is MNHEY, CDR2 SMNVEV (reference sequence). This CDR3 comprises 15 residues. Written as DNA, the CDR3 is TGTGCCAGCAGTTCGTCAGGGGATTTCGGTCAGCCCCAGCATTTT. Amino acid sequence: CASSSSGDFGQPQHF.

The V and J genes are TRBV9 and TRBJ2-1; D may be TRBD1 (5 bases). Germline CDR1 and CDR2: SGDLS and YYNGEE. The CDR3 covers 14 residues. V lost 0 bases to trimming and J lost 3 bases, with 7 bases between them. In DNA, the CDR3 is TGTGCCAGCAGCGTAGAGGACAACTACAATGAGCAGTTCTTC. Amino acids: CASSVEDNYNEQFF. Drawing the rest from reference TRBV9 and TRBJ2-1, the complete variable domain is DSGVTQTPKHLITATGQRVTLRCSPRSGDLSVYWYQQSLDQGLQFLIQYYNGEERAKGNILERFSAQQFPDLHSELNLSSLELGDSALYFCASSVEDNYNEQFFGPGTRLTVL.

The rearrangement joins TRBV6-1 to TRBJ1-2; 7 nucleotides align to TRBD1. The germline CDR1 and CDR2 sequences are MNHNS and SASEGT. V shed 2 bases, J shed 3 bases, and the junction held 3 bases outside the gene matches. The CDR3 covers 14 residues. CDR3 DNA: TGTGCCAGCAGTGAATTTGGGACAGACTATGGCTACACCTTC. It translates to CASSEFGTDYGYTF.

The chain links TRBV7-9 to TRBJ1-1, with D maybe TRBD1 (6 bases). The germline CDR1 and CDR2 sequences are SEHNR and FQNEAQ (reference sequence). The ends were cut back, 3 bases at V and 0 bases at J, with 11 bases in the middle. The CDR3 runs 15 residues. As DNA, the CDR3 is TGTGCCAGCAGCTTTGAAGGACAGTTGAACACTGAAGCTTTCTTT. Translated: CASSFEGQLNTEAFF.

The chain has TRBV19 and TRBJ2-5; 7 bases match TRBD2. Germline trimming cut 3 bases from V and 5 bases from J; bases unmatched to any gene: 3. Germline V CDR1 and CDR2: LNHDA, SQIVND (reference sequence). The CDR3 has 13 residues. The DNA for the CDR3 is TGTGCCAGTAGTATGGGAGGGGAGGAGACCCAGTACTTC. Amino acids: CASSMGGEETQYF.

V and J are TRBV28 and TRBJ2-3; 10 bases align to TRBD1. After removal of 6 bases from V and 4 bases from J, the junction contained 13 bases not matched to a gene. This CDR3 has 17 residues. In germline, CDR1 is MDHEN, CDR2 SYDVKM. The CDR3: CASSPTTTGGASDTQYF. The CDR3, as DNA: TGTGCCAGCAGCCCTACTACGACAGGGGGCGCCTCAGATACGCAGTATTTT.

The sample holds a few counts of this clone. The chain recombines TRBV10-2 with TRBJ2-7, with 9 bases matching TRBD2. V lost 7 bases to trimming and J lost 2 bases; unmatched junction nucleotides: 12. The CDR3 extends over 16 amino acids. The germline V gene has CDR1 WSHSY and CDR2 SAAADI. The CDR3 coding sequence is TGCGCCAGCACTGGGCTAGCGGGGCCCGGACCCTACGAGCAGTACTTC. Translating gives CASTGLAGPGPYEQYF.

The J gene is TRBJ2-3, the V gene TRBV28; no firm D call. Germline CDR1 reads MDHEN; CDR2 reads SYDVKM. Trimming left V 2 bases short and J 4 bases short, with 10 bases between. This CDR3 is built from 14 residues. CDR3: CASSLAGTSDTQYF. CDR3 coding DNA: TGTGCCAGCAGTTTAGCTGGCACATCAGATACGCAGTATTTT.

This chain joins TRBV28 and TRBJ1-4; no firm D call. Germline CDR1 MDHEN, CDR2 SYDVKM. The CDR3 has 17 residues. V was pared by 6 bases and J by 2 bases, with 19 bases between. CDR3 residues: CASSRGRGLRTNEKLFF. Here the CDR3 DNA reads TGTGCCAGCAGCCGCGGTCGCGGATTGCGGACTAATGAAAAACTGTTTTTT.

This clone was recorded only once. DNA of the CDR3: TGTGCCAGCACCCAAGCTCCACTACCGGATACGCAGTATTTT. Its translation: CASTQAPLPDTQYF. V usage is TRBV6-5 and J usage is TRBJ2-3, with D unresolved. The V end was cut by 7 bases, the J end by 6 bases, with 17 bases between. Per the germline V gene, CDR1 is MNHEY and CDR2 is SVGAGI. This CDR3 comprises 14 residues.

The count of this clone is one. This rearrangement joins TRBV10-3 to TRBJ1-6; possible D gene TRBD1, 6 bases. The V gene's germline CDR1 is ENHRY and CDR2 SYGVKD. The length of the CDR3 is 13 residues. Trimming cost V 8 bases and J 10 bases, with 15 bases left between them. The CDR3 loop is CAIGGAPWSPLHF. Written as DNA, the CDR3 is TGTGCCATCGGGGGGGCGCCGTGGTCACCCCTCCACTTT.

The chain employs TRBV20-1 and TRBJ2-3, with TRBD1 as a possible D gene (6 bases). V lost 3 bases and J 2 bases, leaving 15 bases between the germline ends. The CDR3 is made up of 15 amino acids. CDR1 is DFQATT and CDR2 is SNEGSKA in the germline V gene (reference sequence). The CDR3 DNA is TGCAGTGCTAGTGACCCGGGACAAAACACAGATACGCAGTATTTT. It translates to CSASDPGQNTDTQYF.

V usage is TRBV24-1 and J usage is TRBJ1-4; D may be TRBD1 (6 bases). CDR3 length: 16 amino acids. The germline V and J ends were trimmed by 3 bases and 8 bases, with 18 bases remaining between them. Germline V gene sequence: CDR1 KGHDR, CDR2 SFDVKD. In DNA form, the CDR3 reads TGTGCCACCAGTGATGGGGGGGCGTCCCCATCCGAAAAACTGTTTTTT. Its protein product is CATSDGGASPSEKLFF.